This T cell receptor (beta chain) was found in a study of cytomegalovirus exposure and HLA in healthy donors. General study results and limits: For cytomegalovirus status, the classifier reportedly gave diagnoses with high specificity and sensitivity.

This table comes from immunoSEQ multiplex PCR, and its TCRdb copy is limited to in-frame clones, with some not included. The sample consists of about 98,000 clones, roughly 87% of them appearing once. Trimming removed 5 bases from V and 8 bases from J, with 7 bases in between. Germline CDR1 and CDR2: SGHAT and FQNNGV. This CDR3 is built from 12 residues. About this clone itself: Antigen unknown.

This TCR came from a man younger than 30 in good health and CMV-seropositive. The source material was PBMCs. This chain joins TRBV11-2 and TRBJ1-6, with D uncertain. The CDR3, as DNA: TGTGCCAGCAGCCCCCCGGATTCACCCCTCCACTTT. This codes for CASSPPDSPLHF.